These T cell receptor beta chains were read from a single sample in a study of brain T cells in children with intractable seizures. This table comes from immunoSEQ multiplex PCR, and its TCRdb copy is limited to in-frame clones, with some not included. The repertoire holds 340,000 or so clones, with 93% as singletons. The sequences come from peripheral blood, collected about 5 months after surgery. The receptors originated from a boy under two years old with tuberous sclerosis and intractable seizures. Each CDR3 is given without its conserved first and last residue.

v_gene	j_gene	CDR3aa
TRBV27	TRBJ2-7	ASRPASGRSYEQY
TRBV27	TRBJ2-1	ASSLSRYGNEQF
TRBV3-1/TRBV3-2	TRBJ1-3	ASSQGGGSSGNTIY
TRBV12-3/TRBV12-4	TRBJ2-7	ASSLGVFYEQY
TRBV5-1	TRBJ2-7	ASSLEYRWDTITPPYEQY
TRBV2	TRBJ2-6	ASSVSLGGAGSGGGANVLT
TRBV15	TRBJ1-6	ATSREGAGNNSPLH
TRBV6-2/TRBV6-3	TRBJ1-1	ASRQGMNTEAF
TRBV12-5	TRBJ2-1	ASGLVPGLAGGSSYNEQF
TRBV7-2	TRBJ1-6	ASSVGTAPDNSPLH
TRBV9	TRBJ2-7	ASSVGSDPLYEQY
TRBV4-2	TRBJ1-2	ASSQDSQGTDYGYT
TRBV6-5	TRBJ1-3	ASSRGRVSGNTIY
TRBV7-8	TRBJ2-7	ASSLAPVSYEQY
TRBV12-3/TRBV12-4	TRBJ2-2	ASRDAIGELF
TRBV29-1	TRBJ1-5	SVGRGSNQPQH
TRBV7-9	TRBJ1-1	ASSLASGTGGTEAF
TRBV7-6	TRBJ2-3	ASSPTHRGSSTDTQY
TRBV5-1	TRBJ2-3	ASSRDRGFTDTQY
TRBV2	TRBJ1-6	ASSEDRKDSPLH
TRBV18	TRBJ1-1	ASSPRWDRGAISLRAAF
TRBV7-3	TRBJ2-3	ASSLSLGSDTQY
TRBV4-1	TRBJ2-3	ASSQDRDPWATDTQY
TRBV19	TRBJ1-6	ASSHKTYNSPLH
TRBV25-1	TRBJ2-3	ASSEWTDTQY
TRBV19	TRBJ2-1	ASSIAGPYNEQF
TRBV5-6	TRBJ2-5	ASSSGLAVETQY
TRBV4-1	TRBJ2-2	ASSQRESGAKNTGELF
TRBV7-9	TRBJ2-3	ASRSISGTDTQY
TRBV5-1	TRBJ2-7	ASSLESGRTYEQY
TRBV6-1	TRBJ1-1	ASSETGGWATEAF
TRBV9	TRBJ2-3	ASSVSPRELDTQY